The entry below describes one TCR beta chain. Its antigen is still unknown. All trial patients relapsed after autologous stem cell transplantation. Sequencing was performed with immunoSEQ multiplex PCR; in TCRdb, only in-frame clones are kept and a portion is missing. Of 150,000 or so clones in the sample, 78% were seen once. The data stem from a study of PD-1 blockade in classical Hodgkin lymphoma. Study-wide results and limits: Individuals initiating nivolumab under 1 year after ASCT were excluded.

Germline V gene data show CDR1 as SGHVS and CDR2 as FNYEAQ. V was pared by 5 bases and J by 6 bases, with 8 bases of the junction left unmatched. This CDR3 has 15 amino acids. The TCR originated in a human donor with classical Hodgkin lymphoma. The sequenced sample was peripheral blood mononuclear cells (PBMCs), obtained before the second cycle of nivolumab. The chain has TRBV7-6 and TRBJ2-1; 9 bases fit TRBD1. The CDR3 is CASSKGQGSFNEQFF. In DNA form, the CDR3 reads TGTGCCAGCAGCAAAGGACAGGGGTCGTTCAATGAGCAGTTCTTC. Full variable domain (missing parts from reference TRBV7-6 and TRBJ2-1): GAGVSQSPRYKVTKRGQDVALRCDPISGHVSLYWYRQALGQGPEFLTYFNYEAQQDKSGLPNDRFSAERPEGSISTLTIQRTEQRDSAMYRCASSKGQGSFNEQFFGPGTRLTVL.